This is a list of T cell receptor beta chains from one sample in a study of blood T cell repertoires in COVID-19. Some clones are missing from TCRdb's copy, which holds only in-frame ones; the method was immunoSEQ multiplex PCR. The sample lists around 76,000 clones; around three quarters were seen once. Sequenced material: peripheral blood. The receptors shown here come from an elderly woman with active or convalescent COVID-19. CDR3s include the opening cysteine and the closing phenylalanine or tryptophan. The order of the fields is J gene, clone size, D gene, CDR3 length, V gene, CDR3 DNA, CDR3 protein. A D gene is named only where the DNA matches it firmly. The size of a clone is reported for some rows only, either as once, few or many, or as a class for expanded clones.

J: TRBJ1-2
size: NA
D: NA
length: 14
V: TRBV30
DNA: TGTGCCTGGAAACCTGAACAAGCGGGGTACGGCTACACCTTC
CDR3: CAWKPEQAGYGYTF

J: TRBJ2-5
size: NA
D: NA
length: 14
V: TRBV5-1
DNA: TGCGCCAGCAGCCCGAACGCGGTCCAAGAGACCCAGTACTTC
CDR3: CASSPNAVQETQYF

J: TRBJ1-2
size: NA
D: TRBD1
length: 11
V: TRBV2
DNA: TGTGCCAGCAACAGGGGGGATGGCTACACCTTC
CDR3: CASNRGDGYTF

J: TRBJ1-3
size: NA
D: TRBD1
length: 13
V: TRBV18
DNA: TGTGCCACCAGGACAGGGGCAGGAAACACCATATATTTT
CDR3: CATRTGAGNTIYF

J: TRBJ1-6
size: NA
D: NA
length: 15
V: TRBV5-1
DNA: TGCGCCAGCAGCCTACAGGGTTCCTATAATTCACCCCTCCACTTT
CDR3: CASSLQGSYNSPLHF

J: TRBJ2-2
size: NA
D: TRBD2
length: 14
V: TRBV4-1
DNA: TGCGCCAGCAGCCAAGACGGGGGGACCGGGGAGCTGTTTTTT
CDR3: CASSQDGGTGELFF

J: TRBJ2-5
size: NA
D: NA
length: 14
V: TRBV7-2
DNA: TGTGCCAGCAGCTTAGTCAGGGGGGAGGTGACCCAGTACTTC
CDR3: CASSLVRGEVTQYF

J: TRBJ1-1
size: NA
D: NA
length: 15
V: TRBV13
DNA: TGTGCCAGCAGCTTAGGCCCCAGGGTTGAGGCTGAAGCTTTCTTT
CDR3: CASSLGPRVEAEAFF

J: TRBJ2-5
size: NA
D: TRBD1
length: 16
V: TRBV19
DNA: TGTGCCAGTAGTAGCAGGGACAGGTGGGACCAAGAGACCCAGTACTTC
CDR3: CASSSRDRWDQETQYF

J: TRBJ2-1
size: NA
D: NA
length: 11
V: TRBV5-4
DNA: TGTGCCAGCAGCCTCCGGGGTGAGCAGTTCTTC
CDR3: CASSLRGEQFF

J: TRBJ2-3
size: few
D: TRBD2
length: 14
V: TRBV3-1/TRBV3-2
DNA: TGTGCCACCGAACTAGCGGGGGCGGCAGATACGCAGTATTTT
CDR3: CATELAGAADTQYF

J: TRBJ1-2
size: few
D: TRBD1
length: 15
V: TRBV6-5
DNA: TGTGCCAGCAGAACGGACAGGGGAGCTAACTATGGCTACACCTTC
CDR3: CASRTDRGANYGYTF

J: TRBJ1-1
size: once
D: NA
length: 13
V: TRBV19
DNA: TGTGCCAGTAGTTCCCAGGCGGGCACTGAAGCTTTCTTT
CDR3: CASSSQAGTEAFF

J: TRBJ1-1
size: NA
D: NA
length: 13
V: TRBV10-3
DNA: TGTGCCATCACCACCGGGGGGAACACTGAAGCTTTCTTT
CDR3: CAITTGGNTEAFF

J: TRBJ1-2
size: NA
D: NA
length: 15
V: TRBV11-2
DNA: TGTGCCAGCAGCTCAATTGCGGCAGGGACTGATGGCTACACCTTC
CDR3: CASSSIAAGTDGYTF

J: TRBJ2-7
size: once
D: NA
length: 17
V: TRBV9
DNA: TGTGCCAGCAGCGTAGCGGCAGGGGAAGTCTTATCTGGGGAGCAGTACTTC
CDR3: CASSVAAGEVLSGEQYF

J: TRBJ2-4
size: NA
D: TRBD1
length: 16
V: TRBV2
DNA: TGTGCCAGCAGTGAGGTAGCAGGGGGCGTCAAAAACATTCAGTACTTC
CDR3: CASSEVAGGVKNIQYF

J: TRBJ2-1
size: NA
D: TRBD2
length: 17
V: TRBV2
DNA: TGTGCCAGCATCGCTGGACTGGGACTAGCGGGGGGGCATGAGCAGTTCTTC
CDR3: CASIAGLGLAGGHEQFF

J: TRBJ1-4
size: NA
D: TRBD1
length: 15
V: TRBV3-1/TRBV3-2
DNA: TGTGCCAGCAGCCACCGGACAGGGGGCGGTGAAAAACTGTTTTTT
CDR3: CASSHRTGGGEKLFF

J: TRBJ2-5
size: NA
D: TRBD2
length: 15
V: TRBV9
DNA: TGTGCCAGCAGCCCGGGACTAGCTCAGCAAGAGACCCAGTACTTC
CDR3: CASSPGLAQQETQYF

J: TRBJ1-2
size: NA
D: NA
length: 15
V: TRBV6-2/TRBV6-3
DNA: TGTGCCAGCAGTAACACCTGGCGGGATCAGCGGGGCTACACCTTC
CDR3: CASSNTWRDQRGYTF

J: TRBJ1-1
size: once
D: NA
length: 13
V: TRBV12-3/TRBV12-4
DNA: TGTGCCAGCAGTTTGGCAGTACAGGGAAGTGCTTTCTTT
CDR3: CASSLAVQGSAFF

J: TRBJ1-4
size: NA
D: NA
length: 14
V: TRBV5-1
DNA: TGCGCCAGCAGCTTCACTGGAGATAATGAAAAACTGTTTTTT
CDR3: CASSFTGDNEKLFF

J: TRBJ2-1
size: few
D: NA
length: 15
V: TRBV5-4
DNA: TGTGCCAGCAGCTTCGACGAGGATTCCTACAATGAGCAGTTCTTC
CDR3: CASSFDEDSYNEQFF

J: TRBJ2-7
size: NA
D: TRBD1
length: 14
V: TRBV7-3
DNA: TGTGCCAGCAGCTTAGGGGACAGGGCTGGCGAGCAGTACTTC
CDR3: CASSLGDRAGEQYF

J: TRBJ1-6
size: NA
D: TRBD1
length: 16
V: TRBV5-6
DNA: TGTGCCAGCAGCTCCGGGACAGGGGGCGGGGATTCACCCCTCCACTTT
CDR3: CASSSGTGGGDSPLHF

J: TRBJ2-3
size: NA
D: TRBD2
length: 14
V: TRBV6-5
DNA: TGTGCCAGCGGAACTAGCGGGGGCACAGATACGCAGTATTTT
CDR3: CASGTSGGTDTQYF

J: TRBJ1-1
size: NA
D: NA
length: 13
V: TRBV6-5
DNA: TGTGCCAGCAGGGACAATCCGAACACTGAAGCTTTCTTT
CDR3: CASRDNPNTEAFF

J: TRBJ1-1
size: once
D: NA
length: 11
V: TRBV4-1
DNA: TGCGCCAGCAGCCAAGGGGCCCTGGCTTTCTTT
CDR3: CASSQGALAFF

J: TRBJ1-4
size: NA
D: NA
length: 15
V: TRBV5-1
DNA: TGCGCCAGCAGCTTTCGGGGGGCAACTAATGAAAAACTGTTTTTT
CDR3: CASSFRGATNEKLFF

J: TRBJ1-3
size: NA
D: NA
length: 15
V: TRBV7-8
DNA: TGTGCCAGCAGCTTAAGTTTCGGCTCTGGAAACACCATATATTTT
CDR3: CASSLSFGSGNTIYF

J: TRBJ2-7
size: NA
D: TRBD1
length: 14
V: TRBV2
DNA: TGTGCCAGCAATACCGGGACAGGGGGCTACGAGCAGTACTTC
CDR3: CASNTGTGGYEQYF

J: TRBJ1-6
size: few
D: NA
length: 14
V: TRBV28
DNA: TGTGCCAGCAGTTTATGGCAGGGTACTTCACCCCTCCACTTT
CDR3: CASSLWQGTSPLHF

J: TRBJ2-5
size: NA
D: TRBD2
length: 13
V: TRBV19
DNA: TGTGCCAGTAGTGCCGGACTAGCGGGTACCCAGTACTTC
CDR3: CASSAGLAGTQYF

J: TRBJ2-1
size: NA
D: TRBD1
length: 14
V: TRBV19
DNA: TGTGCCAGTAGTACCCAGACAGGGCTCAATGAGCAGTTCTTC
CDR3: CASSTQTGLNEQFF

J: TRBJ2-7
size: NA
D: TRBD1
length: 15
V: TRBV7-2
DNA: TGTGCCAGCAGACCAACAGGGGGCGATACCTACGAGCAGTACTTC
CDR3: CASRPTGGDTYEQYF

J: TRBJ1-1
size: NA
D: TRBD1
length: 18
V: TRBV5-1
DNA: TGCGCCAGCAGCACCTTATACAGGGGGCCGGGGACGAACACTGAAGCTTTCTTT
CDR3: CASSTLYRGPGTNTEAFF

J: TRBJ1-2
size: NA
D: NA
length: 14
V: TRBV7-6
DNA: TGTGCCAGCAGCTTAGTTCAGGGGTCGGAAGGCTACACCTTC
CDR3: CASSLVQGSEGYTF

J: TRBJ2-1
size: NA
D: NA
length: 13
V: TRBV28
DNA: TGTGCCAGCAGTCTCATCCCCACTAATGAGCAGTTCTTC
CDR3: CASSLIPTNEQFF

J: TRBJ1-5
size: NA
D: NA
length: 16
V: TRBV19
DNA: TGTGCCAGTAGTATACCGATAATAGGGGGAAATCAGCCCCAGCATTTT
CDR3: CASSIPIIGGNQPQHF